Following are 27 T cell receptor beta chains from one sample sequenced in a study of glioma-infiltrating T cells. The iRepertoire nested amplicon-rescue multiplex PCR amplified TCR alpha and beta CDR3s from RNA. MiXCR was run by TCRdb on the multiplex PCR reads, yielding one entry per CDR3 protein. Of approximately 110,000 distinct CDR3 sequences listed, roughly 24% are singletons. Sequenced material: glioma tissue, nonneoplastic brain tissue, or PBMCs (not recorded which). The origin of the receptors is a human donor with low-grade glioma or glioblastoma, undergoing nonglioma brain surgery, or in good health (not recorded which).

The rearrangement joins TRBV18 to TRBJ2-5; 9 positions agree with TRBD1. V lost 4 bases, J lost 4 bases, and 13 bases stayed unmatched. Germline assignment: CDR1 KGHSH and CDR2 LQKENI. This CDR3 is built from 17 residues. The CDR3 DNA sequence: TGTGCCAGCTCACTACAACTACAGGGGGCATCAGGAGAGACCCAGTACTTC. This codes for CASSLQLQGASGETQYF.

Concerning this clonotype itself: Just one base apart from a much larger clone, this may be a read error. Given the absence of the conserved phenylalanine or tryptophan at the CDR3 end, a read error is likely. The chain employs TRBV28 and TRBJ2-3; 7 positions match TRBD2. Germline CDR1 MDHEN, CDR2 SYDVKM. The CDR3 consists of 16 residues. V lost 5 bases, J lost 2 bases, and 10 bases stayed unmatched. Written as DNA, the CDR3 is TGTGCCAGCAGTACCCCTCAGAGCGGGAACACAGATACGCAGTATTTA. Translation: CASSTPQSGNTDTQYL.

The table lists this clonotype with many counts. This sequence joins TRBV6-6 and TRBJ2-3; D is ambiguous. CDR1 and CDR2 from the germline V gene are MNHNY and SVGAGI (reference sequence). V dropped 2 bases and J dropped 2 bases, with 8 bases sitting between them. The CDR3 length is 14 residues. CDR3: CASSYNLLTDTQYF. DNA for the CDR3: TGTGCCAGCAGTTACAACCTGCTCACAGATACGCAGTATTTT.

In this sample, this clonotype turned up many times. The chain combines TRBV7-9 with TRBJ2-3, with 9 bases identical to TRBD2. This CDR3 spans 16 amino acids. The ends lost 4 bases at V and 3 bases at J; junction bases unmatched: 8. Germline values: CDR1 SEHNR, CDR2 FQNEAQ (reference sequence). The CDR3 DNA is TGTGCCAGCAGCTCTCTAGCGGGGAAGTCTACAGATACGCAGTATTTT. Amino acid sequence: CASSSLAGKSTDTQYF.

Of note for this clonotype: A much larger clone differs by one base, so this may be a read error. The rearrangement joins TRBV30 to TRBJ1-1, with D unresolved. The CDR3 has 12 residues. V lost 5 bases, J lost 1 base, and 8 bases lay in between. Germline V CDR1 and CDR2: GTSNPN, SVGIG (reference sequence). The CDR3 bases are TGTGCCTGGGGATGGACGAACACTGAAGCTTTCTTT. This sequence encodes CAWGWTNTEAFF.

This clonotype was seen many times. J is TRBJ2-7 and V is TRBV27; TRBD1 is a possible D gene (5 bases). The germline V and J ends were trimmed by 9 bases and 1 base, with 16 bases remaining between them. From germline, CDR1 is MNHEY and CDR2 SMNVEV (reference sequence). CDR3 length: 14 residues. CDR3 nucleotides: TGTGCCAGTTGTCAGAAGGGGCGGTCCTACGAGCAGTACTTC. It is translated as CASCQKGRSYEQYF.

In its sample, this clonotype was seen many times. The chain uses TRBV4-3 and TRBJ2-7, with D tentatively TRBD2 (6 bases). The CDR3 has 18 residues. The germline V and J ends were trimmed by 0 bases and 4 bases, with 22 bases remaining between them. Germline V gene data show CDR1 as LGHNA and CDR2 as YSLEER. The CDR3 protein is CASSQETSSGGMAYEQYF. As DNA, the CDR3 is TGCGCCAGCAGCCAAGAAACCTCCTCTGGCGGGATGGCTTACGAGCAGTACTTC.

Of note for this clonotype: A junction end diverges from the germline sequence, so it may reflect a read error. The rearrangement uses TRBV4-3 and TRBJ2-5, with D possibly being TRBD1 or TRBD2 (5 bases each). Per the germline V gene, CDR1 is LGHNA and CDR2 is YSLEER. The CDR3 is 16 amino acids. CDR3 bases: TGCGCCAGCAGCCAAGGGGGAGTCATGAGGGGAGAGACCAAGTACTTC. Protein: CASSQGGVMRGETKYF.

This clonotype showed up just once. One base away lies a much larger clone, so this may be a sequencing read error. The V and J genes are TRBV24-1 and TRBJ2-3; TRBD2 agrees at 7 bases. Losses at the gene ends were 4 bases for V and 6 bases for J; bases not matched to a gene: 18. From germline, CDR1 is KGHDR and CDR2 SFDVKD. The CDR3 consists of 18 residues. The DNA of the CDR3 is TGTGCCACCAGTGAATCCAGATCCCGGGCGGGAGTTACGGATACGCAGTATTTT. Protein sequence: CATSESRSRAGVTDTQYF.

This clonotype was detected ten times or more. V gene TRBV2 combines with J gene TRBJ2-7; D might be TRBD2 (7 bases). Germline V gene data show CDR1 as SNHLY and CDR2 as FYNNEI. Trimming left V 7 bases short and J 7 bases short, with 17 bases between. The CDR3 length is 13 residues. The CDR3 region is CASIWGGRREQYF. In DNA, the CDR3 is TGTGCCAGCATTTGGGGGGGCCGTCGAGAGCAGTACTTC.

The V gene is TRBV4-2, the J gene TRBJ2-7; D may correspond to TRBD1 or TRBD2 (6 bases each). Trimming cost V 1 base and J 5 bases, with 21 bases left between them. The CDR3 contains 17 residues. The V gene's germline CDR1 is LGHNA and CDR2 YNFKEQ. This chain's CDR3 is CASSQGEVAGVVNEQYF. The CDR3 nucleotides are TGTGCCAGCAGCCAAGGGGAGGTCGCAGGGGTGGTCAACGAGCAGTACTTC.

This clonotype has ten or more counts. V gene TRBV13 combines with J gene TRBJ2-5; D is ambiguous. The CDR3 covers 14 residues. Germline loops: CDR1 PRHDT, CDR2 FYEKMQ (reference sequence). Trimming removed 1 base from V and 5 bases from J, with 11 bases in between. CDR3 loop: CASSLATTVETQYF. The DNA of the CDR3 is TGTGCCAGCAGCTTAGCTACAACGGTGGAGACCCAGTACTTC.

Details on this clonotype: This may be a read error, as it is one base from a much larger clone. V gene TRBV24-1 combines with J gene TRBJ1-5; D not certain. Trimming removed 5 bases from V and 4 bases from J, with 11 bases in between. Germline-derived CDR1 and CDR2 are KGHDR and SFDVKD. CDR3 length: 14 amino acids. CDR3 residues: CATSAPEQNQPQHF. The DNA of the CDR3 is TGTGCCACCAGTGCCCCGGAACAGAATCAGCCCCAGCATTTT.

A note on this clonotype: The junction shows a germline mismatch at one end, possibly a read error. In DNA, the CDR3 is TGTGCCAGCAGTACCATCCTAGCGGGGATTCCCTACGAGCTGTACTTC. It translates to CASSTILAGIPYELYF. The chain has TRBV27 and TRBJ2-7; 9 nucleotides align to TRBD2. The CDR3 runs to 16 residues. Germline CDR1 reads MNHEY; CDR2 reads SMNVEV (reference sequence).

Comment on this clonotype: One junction end disagrees with the germline gene, perhaps due to a read error. The chain links TRBV12-5 to TRBJ2-7; D possibly matches TRBD1 or TRBD2 (5 bases each). The CDR3 extends over 14 amino acids. Per the germline V gene, CDR1 is LGHNT and CDR2 is FRNRAP. The CDR3 sequence: CTSGPGSRSYEQYF. DNA for the CDR3: TGTACTAGTGGTCCAGGGTCCCGATCCTACGAGCAGTACTTC.

Many counts were recorded for this clonotype. A much larger clone differs by one base, so this may be a read error. The chain combines TRBV20-1 with TRBJ2-1; D might be TRBD2 (5 bases). Deletions cut 8 bases from V and 3 bases from J, with 14 bases between. The CDR3 is made up of 13 amino acids. Germline-derived CDR1 and CDR2 are DFQATT and SNEGSKA (reference sequence). The CDR3 DNA sequence: TGCAGTCCGAAAGGAGGCCACTACAATGAGCAGTTCTTC. It codes for CSPKGGHYNEQFF.

This clonotype showed up many times. V gene TRBV19 combines with J gene TRBJ2-1; 10 bases are a match to TRBD1. The V segment lost 3 bases and the J segment 7 bases; nucleotides outside the gene matches: 6. CDR3 size: 15 residues. From germline, CDR1 is LNHDA and CDR2 SQIVND (reference sequence). DNA of the CDR3: TGTGCCAGTAGTATTTGGGGACAGGGGCTTAATGAGCAGTTCTTC. This translates into CASSIWGQGLNEQFF.

On this clonotype: This sequence may be a read error, since a much larger clone differs from it by one base. V and J are TRBV29-1 and TRBJ1-1, with D perhaps TRBD1 (5 bases). There are 12 residues in the CDR3. Trimming took off 3 bases at V and 8 bases at J, with 13 bases between the two ends. Germline assignment: CDR1 SQVTM and CDR2 ANQGSEA. The CDR3 DNA reads TGCAGCGTTGATGGGGCGACAGTCGAAGCTTTCTTT. This translates into CSVDGATVEAFF.

This clonotype was picked up many times. For the CDR3, the DNA is TGCAGTGCTAGAGGAGGACAGCCAGGCTACACCTTC. It encodes CSARGGQPGYTF. The chain uses TRBV20-1 and TRBJ1-2; TRBD1 is a possible D gene (6 bases). The CDR3 runs to 12 residues. The germline gives CDR1 DFQATT, CDR2 SNEGSKA (reference sequence). Trimming shortened V by 1 base and J by 8 bases, and 11 bases separated the two germline ends.

The J gene is TRBJ2-3, the V gene TRBV3-1, with TRBD2 matching over 12 bases. The CDR3 length is 19 residues. CDR1 is LGHDT and CDR2 is YNNKEL in the germline V gene (reference sequence). Trimming took 7 bases from V and 2 from J; bases not matched to a gene: 16. The CDR3 loop reads CASKKRGLAGADLTDTQYF. In DNA form, the CDR3 reads TGTGCCAGCAAAAAGAGGGGACTAGCGGGCGCAGATCTCACAGATACGCAGTATTTT.

This clonotype showed up many times. This chain links TRBV7-9 with TRBJ1-1; D is unresolved. V was pared by 5 bases and J by 8 bases, with 15 bases between. CDR3 length: 13 residues. Germline assignment: CDR1 SEHNR and CDR2 FQNEAQ (reference sequence). CDR3 sequence reads: CASSPPGRMEAFF. The CDR3 DNA reads as TGTGCCAGCAGCCCCCCAGGTAGAATGGAAGCTTTCTTT.

This clonotype was found many times. V usage is TRBV7-2 and J usage is TRBJ2-1; TRBD2 aligns across 11 bases. Germline V lookup: CDR1 SGHTA, CDR2 FQGNSA. The CDR3 contains 20 residues. The V and J ends lost 11 bases and 0 bases, in that order; junction bases with no gene match: 21. CDR3 sequence: CAVPRGASGRFRSSYNEQFF. The CDR3 coding sequence is TGTGCCGTTCCCCGGGGGGCTAGCGGGAGGTTCAGGAGCTCCTACAATGAGCAGTTCTTC.

This clonotype has ten or more counts. The CDR3 nucleotides are TGTGCCAGCAGGGGAGTTAACACTGAAGCTTTCTTT. Translated: CASRGVNTEAFF. The rearrangement links TRBV5-4 to TRBJ1-1; D remains ambiguous. CDR1 is SGHNT and CDR2 is YYREEE in the germline V gene (reference sequence). The CDR3 sequence is 12 residues long. V was clipped by 5 bases and J by 2 bases, with 7 bases between them.

This clonotype was seen many times. The V and J genes are TRBV20-1 and TRBJ2-7, with 8 bases identical to TRBD2. Germline V lookup: CDR1 DFQATT, CDR2 SNEGSKA (reference sequence). V lost 4 bases, J lost 5 bases, and 13 bases stayed unmatched. The CDR3 extends over 15 amino acids. DNA of the CDR3: TGCAGTGCTACTTCTCTTGCGGGAGGTGTCCACGAGCAGTACTTC. Encoded protein: CSATSLAGGVHEQYF.

This clonotype has just a few counts. V is TRBV27 and J is TRBJ2-5; TRBD1 matches 10 bases. Trimming at V came to 6 bases and at J to 7 bases, leaving 8 bases not matched to a gene. The CDR3 length is 14 residues. Germline-derived CDR1 and CDR2 are MNHEY and SMNVEV (reference sequence). The CDR3 DNA follows: TGTGCCAGCAGGATGGGACAGGGGATGGGGACCCAGTACTTC. Protein product: CASRMGQGMGTQYF.

This clonotype has a count of ten or more. The genes are TRBV11-2 and TRBJ1-1; the D gene is possibly TRBD1 (6 bases). The CDR3 length is 13 residues. From germline, CDR1 is SGHAT and CDR2 FQNNGV. V lost 7 bases, J lost 5 bases, and 14 bases lay in between. The CDR3 here is CASKDSSMTEAFF. CDR3 nucleotide sequence: TGTGCCAGCAAGGACAGTTCGATGACTGAAGCTTTCTTT.

This clonotype was recorded at least ten times. This sequence joins TRBV20-1 and TRBJ2-3; D is uncertain. The CDR3 loop spans 15 amino acids. Trimming shortened V by 0 bases and J by 4 bases, and 14 bases separated the two germline ends. Germline V gives CDR1 DFQATT, CDR2 SNEGSKA (reference sequence). As DNA, the CDR3 is TGCAGTGCTAGAGATTTTGACTTCTCCGCAGATACGCAGTATTTT. It is translated as CSARDFDFSADTQYF.